These 16 T cell receptor beta chains originate from one sample sequenced in a study of blood T cell repertoires in COVID-19 (dated by TCRdb to about 2020). Library creation used the immunoSEQ multiplex PCR assay. The clones in this table, taken by TCRdb from immuneACCESS, are in-frame only. Not every clone is retained; where verified, under half of the shortfall comes from an unresolved V gene, and the cause of the rest is unknown. The sample contains a few hundred thousand clones, around 89% of them found a single time. Roughly 8.6% of the sample comes from the top ten. The sequencing input was PBMCs or T cells enriched from blood (not recorded which). Source of these receptors: a man aged 35-49 years who had recovered from COVID-19.

This chain uses TRBV9 with TRBJ2-1; 9 nucleotides match TRBD2. The CDR3 consists of 17 residues. The junction had 12 bases not matched to a gene; V was cut back by 4 bases and J by 4 bases. The germline V gene has CDR1 SGDLS and CDR2 YYNGEE. The CDR3 nucleotides are TGTGCCAGCAGCCCTCGGGATAGCGGGAGTTTTTACAATGAGCAGTTCTTC. Its translation: CASSPRDSGSFYNEQFF.

This clone was seen only a few times. This chain connects TRBV11-2 to TRBJ2-7, with D perhaps matching TRBD1 (5 bases). This CDR3 is built from 14 residues. V lost 2 bases and J 3 bases, leaving 11 bases between the germline ends. Looked up from germline, CDR1 is SGHAT and CDR2 is FQNNGV. The CDR3 DNA sequence: TGTGCCAGCAGCTTAACGGACAAGGGCTACGAGCAGTACTTC. Protein: CASSLTDKGYEQYF.

The gene calls are TRBV4-1 and TRBJ2-2; 9 positions agree with TRBD2. The CDR3 runs 16 residues. In germline, CDR1 is MGHRA, CDR2 YSYEKL. J lost 0 bases, V lost 10 bases, and 9 bases had no gene match. CDR3 protein: CATGPGLATNTGELFF. The CDR3 region has the DNA TGCGCCACCGGTCCGGGACTAGCCACGAACACCGGGGAGCTGTTTTTT.

V usage is TRBV9 and J usage is TRBJ2-3; tentatively, D is TRBD1 (5 bases). CDR3 length: 14 residues. V was cut by 4 bases and J by 1 base, with 10 bases left in between. The V gene's germline CDR1 is SGDLS and CDR2 YYNGEE. CDR3 DNA sequence: TGTGCCAGCAGCCTGGGGCACGGCACAGATACGCAGTATTTT. It specifies CASSLGHGTDTQYF.

V usage is TRBV5-4 and J usage is TRBJ2-7; 10 positions match TRBD2. The junction had 11 bases not matched to a gene; V was cut back by 2 bases and J by 6 bases. CDR3 length: 16 amino acids. The V gene's germline CDR1 is SGHNT and CDR2 YYREEE (reference sequence). The CDR3 region has the DNA TGTGCCAGCAGCTTTCGGGCGAGCGGGGGGGCTCCCGAGCAGTACTTC. Encoded protein: CASSFRASGGAPEQYF.

Here the CDR3 DNA reads TGTGCCAGCAGCTTAGGGATCAGCAGCTCGGGTCAAGAGACCCAGTACTTC. Amino acids: CASSLGISSSGQETQYF. V is TRBV7-8 and J is TRBJ2-5; D not resolved. This CDR3 spans 17 amino acids. The V and J ends lost 1 base and 2 bases respectively, with 17 bases between them. Germline V gives CDR1 SGHVS, CDR2 FQNEAQ.

The V gene is TRBV30, the J gene TRBJ2-2; 9 nucleotides align to TRBD2. CDR1 is GTSNPN, CDR2 SVGIG, per germline (reference sequence). The CDR3 totals 15 residues. Unmatched junction bases numbered 6, after V lost 6 bases and J lost 1 base. CDR3 sequence reads: CACPSGGRNTGELFF. Here the CDR3 DNA reads TGTGCCTGTCCAAGCGGGGGGAGGAACACCGGGGAGCTGTTTTTT.

The genes are TRBV9 and TRBJ2-1; 13 bases line up with TRBD2. V was clipped by 4 bases and J by 12 bases; unmatched bases: 10. The CDR3 contains 15 residues. Germline assignment: CDR1 SGDLS and CDR2 YYNGEE. Here the CDR3 reads CASSPRTSGGHWQFF. DNA of the CDR3: TGTGCCAGCAGCCCCCGGACTAGCGGGGGTCATTGGCAGTTCTTC. The full variable domain, rest sourced from reference TRBV9 and TRBJ2-1, is DSGVTQTPKHLITATGQRVTLRCSPRSGDLSVYWYQQSLDQGLQFLIQYYNGEERAKGNILERFSAQQFPDLHSELNLSSLELGDSALYFCASSPRTSGGHWQFFGPGTRLTVL.

The CDR3 reads CASSYILGNTGELFF. For the CDR3, the DNA is TGTGCCAGCAGCTATATACTTGGGAACACCGGGGAGCTGTTTTTT. The rearrangement joins TRBV13 to TRBJ2-2; D gene ambiguous. Trimming pared 4 bases from V and 1 base from J, leaving 10 bases between. The CDR3 length is 15 residues. Germline CDR1 PRHDT, CDR2 FYEKMQ (reference sequence).

The rearrangement uses TRBV4-3 and TRBJ2-7; no firm D call. The CDR3 totals 15 residues. V was trimmed by 4 bases and J by 0 bases, leaving 13 bases between them. Germline-derived CDR1 and CDR2 are LGHNA and YSLEER. CDR3 loop: CASSLSGPISYEQYF. In DNA, the CDR3 is TGCGCCAGCAGCCTCTCGGGTCCTATCTCCTACGAGCAGTACTTC.

V is TRBV11-3 and J is TRBJ1-2; 12 bases are a match to TRBD1. V gave up 5 bases and J gave up 7 bases; unmatched junction bases: 8. The CDR3 is made up of 15 amino acids. The germline gives CDR1 SGHNT, CDR2 YENEEA. As DNA, the CDR3 is TGTGCCAGCAGCCCCCGGGGACAGGGGGCGCCTGGCTACACCTTC. This codes for CASSPRGQGAPGYTF.

The chain recombines TRBV18 with TRBJ1-2, with unresolved D. The CDR3 has 13 residues. From germline, CDR1 is KGHSH and CDR2 LQKENI. With 6 bases removed from V and 8 bases from J, the gap between germline ends came to 16 bases. CDR3 loop: CASSTYGDSGYTF. The CDR3 DNA reads as TGTGCCAGCTCCACATACGGGGATAGCGGCTACACCTTC.

The CDR3 region has the DNA TGTGCCAGCAGGGGGGGACAGGGACCTAACTATGGCTACACCTTC. This encodes CASRGGQGPNYGYTF. The chain recombines TRBV2 with TRBJ1-2; TRBD1 aligns across 9 bases. V dropped 6 bases and J dropped 0; count of bases not matched to a gene: 5. This CDR3 has 15 residues. The germline V gene has CDR1 SNHLY and CDR2 FYNNEI.

V is TRBV5-5 and J is TRBJ2-5, with D possibly TRBD1 on 6 matching bases. Trimming shortened V by 1 base and J by 3 bases, and 10 bases separated the two germline ends. The germline V gene encodes CDR1 SGHKS and CDR2 YYEKEE (reference sequence). The CDR3 runs 14 residues. This CDR3 reads CASSLSGVEETQYF. The DNA of the CDR3 is TGTGCCAGCAGCTTGTCAGGGGTAGAAGAGACCCAGTACTTC.

V and J are TRBV5-6 and TRBJ1-2, with a possible D match to TRBD1 (6 bases). This CDR3 spans 16 amino acids. Germline V gene data show CDR1 as SGHDT and CDR2 as YYEEEE. Trimming removed 3 bases from V and 7 bases from J, with 22 bases in between. The CDR3 sequence is CASSYRVTPEPSGYTF. The CDR3, as DNA: TGTGCCAGCAGCTACAGGGTGACTCCGGAGCCGAGTGGCTACACCTTC.

The chain employs TRBV7-2 and TRBJ1-5; 11 nucleotides line up with TRBD1. The CDR3 consists of 16 residues. Germline-derived CDR1 and CDR2 are SGHTA and FQGNSA. J lost 4 bases, V lost 4 bases, and 6 bases had no gene match. The CDR3 reads CASSSRTGGENQPQHF. As DNA, the CDR3 is TGTGCCAGCAGCTCGAGGACAGGGGGCGAAAATCAGCCCCAGCATTTT.